This TCR beta chain was profiled in a study of cytomegalovirus exposure and HLA in healthy donors. Regarding this clone: Its antigen is as yet unknown.

PCR amplification relied on 60 Vbeta primers (plus 13 Jbeta primers). Original data processing: Approximately 11 million of tens of millions of unique TCR beta chains were shared, per a later count. Sequencing used immunoSEQ multiplex PCR; TCRdb keeps in-frame clones, though not all of them. D and trimming come from the DNA, and the V and J calls and clone size come from that table. Counted here are some 170,000 clones, 79% occurring once; the ten biggest clones make up roughly 1.9%. The ends lost 1 base at V and 1 base at J; junction bases unmatched: 0. This CDR3 is 15 amino acids long. Germline V gene lookup returns CDR1 SGHAT and CDR2 FQNNGV. General study results and limits: Later work associated roughly 17,000 TCR beta sequences with HLA alleles at 0.05 false discovery rate. It was in a later analysis that TCR association rates were seen to vary by HLA locus, highest for DRB1 and lowest for HLA-C.

V usage is TRBV11-2 and J usage is TRBJ2-5; 10 bases map to TRBD1. Material for sequencing was PBMCs. This sequence was found in a man aged 35-49 years in good health and CMV-seronegative. CDR3 loop: CASSLGDRGQETQYF. The CDR3 DNA is TGTGCCAGCAGCTTAGGGGACAGGGGCCAAGAGACCCAGTACTTC.